This TCR beta chain was identified during a study of cytomegalovirus exposure and HLA in healthy donors. The PCR had 60 Vbeta and 13 Jbeta primers. The repertoire was sequenced with immunoSEQ multiplex PCR; TCRdb's copy has only in-frame clones and lacks some. The sample lists 150,000 or so clones; roughly 77% were seen once. Germline V CDR1 and CDR2: SGHVS, FQNEAQ. V was shortened by 0 bases and J by 1 base, with 6 bases between the two germline ends. The CDR3 runs 14 residues. The source material was PBMCs. The receptor's source is a man aged 50 to 60 in good health and CMV-seropositive. The gene calls are TRBV7-8 and TRBJ1-1; D not resolved. CDR3 nucleotides: TGTGCCAGCAGCTTAGCAGAGGCGAACACTGAAGCTTTCTTT. Its protein is CASSLAEANTEAFF.